The sequence of this T cell receptor (beta chain) was determined in a study of Graves' ophthalmopathy and Graves' hyperthyroidism. In its sample, this clonotype was seen many times. The CDR3 spans 14 residues. CDR1 is LNHDA, CDR2 SQIVND, per germline (reference sequence). V shed 7 bases and J shed 3 bases, with 15 bases lying between them. Amplification of TCR beta CDR3 regions used RNA transcripts. Amplification began with first-round RT-PCR using HTBI primers, then second-round multiplex PCR was performed. A single record per CDR3 protein comes from TCRdb applying MiXCR to the multiplex PCR reads. Of more than 550,000 distinct CDR3 sequences listed, 35% to 45% are singletons.

The rearrangement uses TRBV19 and TRBJ1-2, with a tentative D call TRBD1 (5 bases). Sample: peripheral blood. This clonotype originated in an adult man with Graves' ophthalmopathy. Here the CDR3 DNA reads TGTGCCAGTACCGAGACAGAAGTACACTATGGCTACACCTTC. Its protein product is CASTETEVHYGYTF.